The 32 T cell receptor beta chains below all came from one sample that was sequenced in a study of control samples from healthy donors and cancer patients. Using immunoSEQ multiplex PCR, the repertoire was profiled, and TCRdb retains in-frame clones only, with some absent. The data contain more than 110,000 clones, 80% to 90% of them singletons. The sequenced sample was blood. These receptor sequences come from a young woman in good health.

The rearrangement links TRBV19 to TRBJ2-7, with TRBD2 matching 11 bases. Germline V lookup: CDR1 LNHDA, CDR2 SQIVND (reference sequence). With 5 bases clipped from V and 5 bases from J, the junction kept 11 bases outside the gene matches. The CDR3 loop spans 16 amino acids. In DNA form, the CDR3 reads TGTGCCAGTAGTCCGTCTAGCGGGAGGATACGTCACGAGCAGTACTTC. Protein product: CASSPSSGRIRHEQYF.

The chain combines TRBV7-9 with TRBJ2-7; no clear D. V lost 4 bases and J lost 2, with 9 bases in between. Germline V CDR1 and CDR2: SEHNR, FQNEAQ (reference sequence). The CDR3 length is 13 residues. The CDR3 here is CASSSGRAYEQYF. CDR3 DNA sequence: TGTGCCAGCAGCTCCGGACGGGCCTACGAGCAGTACTTC.

The rearrangement uses TRBV3-1 (or the pseudogene TRBV3-2) and TRBJ1-1; unclear D gene. Trimming removed 1 base at V and 7 bases at J, with 10 bases between. Germline V lookup: CDR1 LGHDT, CDR2 YNNKEL (reference sequence). The length of the CDR3 is 13 residues. The DNA of the CDR3 is TGTGCCAGCAGCCAAGGTACCTTTCTTGAAGCTTTCTTT. This translates into CASSQGTFLEAFF.

This chain connects TRBV27 to TRBJ2-7, with 10 positions matching TRBD2. In germline, CDR1 is MNHEY, CDR2 SMNVEV (reference sequence). V lost 6 bases to trimming and J lost 8 bases; unmatched junction nucleotides: 16. The CDR3 contains 16 residues. The CDR3 reads CASSKGSSGRIQQQYF. In nucleotides, the CDR3 is TGTGCCAGCAGCAAAGGATCTAGCGGGAGAATACAGCAGCAGTACTTC.

The chain joins TRBV28 to TRBJ2-5, with 7 bases aligning to TRBD1. Losses at the gene ends were 3 bases for V and 2 bases for J; bases not matched to a gene: 12. Germline CDR1 MDHEN, CDR2 SYDVKM. The CDR3 consists of 17 residues. CDR3 region: CASSFPPTGKGQETQYF. CDR3 in DNA: TGTGCCAGCAGTTTCCCCCCGACAGGGAAAGGTCAAGAGACCCAGTACTTC.

The chain links TRBV12-1 to TRBJ2-5; the table's D gene call, TRBD1, was not cross checked with the DNA. TRBV12-1 is deemed a pseudogene. The CDR3 contains 16 residues. The CDR3 DNA follows: TGTGCCAGCAGCGCCTGCGGACAGGGACCTCCCGAGACCCAGTACTTC. It is translated as CASSACGQGPPETQYF.

The J gene is TRBJ1-6, the V gene TRBV7-9; 7 bases line up with TRBD1. CDR1 is SEHNR and CDR2 is FQNEAQ in the germline V gene (reference sequence). V shed 6 bases, J shed 7 bases, and the junction held 15 bases outside the gene matches. This CDR3 is built from 17 residues. The CDR3 nucleotides are TGTGCCAGCAGTTTTCGTCTAACCGGGACAGAGAATTCACCCCTCCACTTT. The encoded protein is CASSFRLTGTENSPLHF. Together with reference TRBV7-9 and TRBJ1-6, the CDR3 gives the full variable domain: DTGVSQNPRHKITKRGQNVTFRCDPISEHNRLYWYRQTLGQGPEFLTYFQNEAQLEKSRLLSDRFSAERPKGSFSTLEIQRTEQGDSAMYLCASSFRLTGTENSPLHFGNGTRLTVT.

The rearrangement uses TRBV5-5 and TRBJ1-2; the match to TRBD1 covers 10 bases. The CDR3 spans 17 residues. CDR1 is SGHKS and CDR2 is YYEKEE in the germline V gene (reference sequence). Losses at the gene ends were 5 bases for V and 7 bases for J; bases not matched to a gene: 17. In DNA, the CDR3 is TGTGCCAGCAGTTCTAGCGGGACAGGGGCCTTCCTGGGTGGCTACACCTTC. This codes for CASSSSGTGAFLGGYTF.

V and J are TRBV11-2 and TRBJ2-7, with D possibly called TRBD1 or TRBD2 (6 bases each). V was shortened by 4 bases and J by 2 bases, with 12 bases between the two germline ends. CDR3 length: 14 amino acids. Germline CDR1 reads SGHAT; CDR2 reads FQNNGV. CDR3 nucleotide sequence: TGTGCCAGCAGCTCAGGGGACTTCGCCTACGAGCAGTACTTC. As protein: CASSSGDFAYEQYF.

The V gene is TRBV29-1, the J gene TRBJ1-2, with D possibly matching TRBD1 (6 bases). Germline assignment: CDR1 SQVTM and CDR2 ANQGSEA. CDR3 size: 15 residues. The CDR3 loop is CSLEGHRDPNYGYTF. As DNA, the CDR3 is TGCAGTCTTGAGGGCCACAGGGACCCAAACTATGGCTACACCTTC.

The V call is TRBV19, the J call TRBJ2-1, with 9 bases that match TRBD1. V trimming: 9 bases; J trimming: 6 bases; junction bases outside the gene matches: 6. CDR3 length equals 13 residues. Germline loops: CDR1 LNHDA, CDR2 SQIVND (reference sequence). CDR3 coding DNA: TGTGCCAGCCGGGGACAGGGAGGCAATGAGCAGTTCTTC. Translating gives CASRGQGGNEQFF.

This chain joins TRBV2 and TRBJ1-4, with D possibly being TRBD1 (6 bases). Germline CDR1 and CDR2: SNHLY and FYNNEI. Between the trimmed V and J ends, which lost 6 bases and 2 bases, there was a span of 16 bases. The CDR3 covers 16 residues. The CDR3 here is CASRATGGATNEKLFF. CDR3 bases: TGTGCCAGCAGGGCGACAGGAGGTGCCACTAATGAAAAACTGTTTTTT.

The rearrangement uses TRBV2 and TRBJ2-7; 7 bases fit TRBD1. This CDR3 comprises 16 residues. CDR1 and CDR2 (germline): SNHLY, FYNNEI. With V trimmed by 5 bases and J by 5 bases, 15 bases remained unmatched. CDR3 loop: CASSNPGEGAHDEQYF. The CDR3 DNA is TGTGCCAGCAGTAACCCCGGTGAGGGGGCGCACGACGAGCAGTACTTC.

Written as DNA, the CDR3 is TGTGCCAGCAGCGTAGTGGGCTTAAGGGGTGAGCAGTTCTTC. It codes for CASSVVGLRGEQFF. The chain links TRBV9 to TRBJ2-1; TRBD1 is a possible D gene (5 bases). Germline CDR1 reads SGDLS; CDR2 reads YYNGEE. Trimming left V 0 bases short and J 9 bases short, with 13 bases between. The CDR3 loop spans 14 amino acids. Full variable domain (outside the CDR3, taken from reference TRBV9 and TRBJ2-1): DSGVTQTPKHLITATGQRVTLRCSPRSGDLSVYWYQQSLDQGLQFLIQYYNGEERAKGNILERFSAQQFPDLHSELNLSSLELGDSALYFCASSVVGLRGEQFFGPGTRLTVL.

V gene TRBV6-5 combines with J gene TRBJ1-1; perhaps TRBD1 as D (5 bases). The germline V and J ends were trimmed by 6 bases and 0 bases, with 14 bases remaining between them. The CDR3 covers 15 residues. In germline, CDR1 is MNHEY, CDR2 SVGAGI. CDR3 residues: CASSDLGQLNTEAFF. DNA for the CDR3: TGTGCCAGCAGCGACCTCGGACAACTGAACACTGAAGCTTTCTTT.

This clone has just a few counts. This sequence joins TRBV24-1 and TRBJ2-2; a weak D match, TRBD1 (7 bases). Trimming pared 1 base from V and 6 bases from J, leaving 17 bases between. The germline gives CDR1 KGHDR, CDR2 SFDVKD. The CDR3 consists of 17 residues. CDR3 sequence: CATSDFWTGGIPGELFF. The CDR3 coding sequence is TGTGCCACCAGTGATTTCTGGACAGGAGGGATCCCCGGGGAGCTGTTTTTT.

This chain connects TRBV11-2 to TRBJ1-5, with D perhaps matching TRBD1 (5 bases). Trimming took 1 base from V and 6 from J, leaving 10 bases between them. The CDR3 is made up of 14 amino acids. In germline, CDR1 is SGHAT, CDR2 FQNNGV. The CDR3 bases are TGTGCCAGCAGCTTAGTCCCGGGGGGTCAGCCCCAGCATTTT. This codes for CASSLVPGGQPQHF. The full variable domain, with the rest looked up from reference TRBV11-2 and TRBJ1-5, is EAGVAQSPRYKIIEKRQSVAFWCNPISGHATLYWYQQILGQGPKLLIQFQNNGVVDDSQLPKDRFSAERLKGVDSTLKIQPAKLEDSAVYLCASSLVPGGQPQHFGDGTRLSIL.

This clone was seen only a few times. The chain is built from TRBV7-9 and TRBJ2-5; D not resolved. Trimming stripped 3 bases from V and 3 bases from J, with 8 bases between. The CDR3 is made up of 13 amino acids. Germline CDR1 and CDR2: SEHNR and FQNEAQ (reference sequence). DNA for the CDR3: TGTGCCAGCAGCTTTGGCACAGAAGAGACCCAGTACTTC. Translating gives CASSFGTEETQYF. The full variable domain, with the rest looked up from reference TRBV7-9 and TRBJ2-5, is DTGVSQNPRHKITKRGQNVTFRCDPISEHNRLYWYRQTLGQGPEFLTYFQNEAQLEKSRLLSDRFSAERPKGSFSTLEIQRTEQGDSAMYLCASSFGTEETQYFGPGTRLLVL.

The chain employs TRBV5-8 and TRBJ1-4, with 11 positions matching TRBD1. Trimming took 0 bases from V and 7 from J; bases not matched to a gene: 5. Looked up from germline, CDR1 is SGHTS and CDR2 is YDEGEE. The length of the CDR3 is 16 residues. CDR3 sequence: CASSLGTGGASEKLFF. CDR3 nucleotides: TGTGCCAGCAGCTTGGGGACAGGGGGCGCATCTGAAAAACTGTTTTTT. The variable domain in full, completed from reference TRBV5-8 and TRBJ1-4, reads EAGVTQSPTHLIKTRGQQATLRCSPISGHTSVYWYQQALGLGLQFLLWYDEGEERNRGNFPPRFSGRQFPNYSSELNVNALELEDSALYLCASSLGTGGASEKLFFGSGTQLSVL.

This sequence joins TRBV30 and TRBJ1-5, with D unclear. V gave up 0 bases and J gave up 5 bases, with 8 bases separating them. Per the germline V gene, CDR1 is GTSNPN and CDR2 is SVGIG (reference sequence). The CDR3 extends over 13 amino acids. The CDR3 spells CAWSVGPYQPQHF. For the CDR3, the DNA is TGTGCCTGGAGTGTTGGGCCCTATCAGCCCCAGCATTTT.

The chain joins TRBV14 to TRBJ1-4; 9 nucleotides line up with TRBD1. V was pared by 5 bases and J by 1 base, with 5 bases of the junction left unmatched. Germline CDR1 is SGHDN and CDR2 is FVKESK. The CDR3 extends over 16 amino acids. The CDR3 sequence is CASSNPDRGTNEKLFF. CDR3 nucleotides: TGTGCCAGCAGCAATCCGGACAGGGGAACTAATGAAAAACTGTTTTTT.

J is TRBJ2-7 and V is TRBV12-3 or TRBV12-4; D might be TRBD1 (6 bases). This CDR3 has 11 amino acids. The V and J ends lost 9 bases and 2 bases respectively, with 8 bases between them. CDR3 amino acids: CASGTPYEQYF. CDR3 in DNA: TGTGCCAGTGGGACACCCTACGAGCAGTACTTC.

The chain uses TRBV5-6 and TRBJ2-3; tentative D call: TRBD2 (5 bases). Trimming removed 0 bases at V and 6 bases at J, with 14 bases between. There are 15 residues in the CDR3. The germline CDR1 and CDR2 sequences are SGHDT and YYEEEE. The CDR3 DNA reads as TGTGCCAGCAGCTTGGGGGCGGCCCCGGGGGATACGCAGTATTTT. This sequence encodes CASSLGAAPGDTQYF.

The genes are TRBV3-1 (or the pseudogene TRBV3-2) and TRBJ1-3; D is uncertain. The V and J ends lost 4 bases and 5 bases respectively, with 9 bases between them. Germline values: CDR1 LGHDT, CDR2 YNNKEL (reference sequence). The CDR3 contains 13 residues. CDR3 DNA: TGTGCCAGCAGCCTAGGCATGAGAAACACCATATATTTT. It yields the protein CASSLGMRNTIYF.

The rearrangement links TRBV4-2 to TRBJ2-2; D is ambiguous. Per germline, CDR1 LGHNA and CDR2 YNFKEQ. V lost 1 base to trimming and J lost 6 bases, with 9 bases between them. The CDR3 has 14 residues. CDR3 coding DNA: TGTGCCAGCAGCCAAGTGGCGCATTCCGGGGAGCTGTTTTTT. Translating gives CASSQVAHSGELFF.

J is TRBJ2-7 and V is TRBV4-1; possibly TRBD1 or TRBD2 for D (6 bases each). Germline V gene data show CDR1 as MGHRA and CDR2 as YSYEKL. V was clipped by 4 bases and J by 5 bases, with 15 bases between them. There are 14 residues in the CDR3. The CDR3 protein is CASSPQVGGNEQYF. The CDR3 nucleotides read TGCGCCAGCAGCCCTCAGGTGGGGGGCAACGAGCAGTACTTC.

In DNA, the CDR3 is TGTGCCAGCAGTTCAGGGGGCACCGGGTATAGCAATCAGCCCCAGCATTTT. It translates to CASSSGGTGYSNQPQHF. The gene calls are TRBV27 and TRBJ1-5; 8 bases match TRBD1. Germline values: CDR1 MNHEY, CDR2 SMNVEV (reference sequence). The CDR3 length is 17 residues. V shed 4 bases, J shed 0 bases, and the junction held 8 bases outside the gene matches.

V gene TRBV5-4 combines with J gene TRBJ2-1, with D perhaps assigned TRBD1 or TRBD2 (6 bases each). This CDR3 comprises 15 residues. The V end was cut by 0 bases, the J end by 7 bases, with 14 bases between. The germline V gene encodes CDR1 SGHNT and CDR2 YYREEE (reference sequence). For the CDR3, the DNA is TGTGCCAGCAGCTTGGGAGGGGGGCGGTCGAATGAGCAGTTCTTC. Its translation is CASSLGGGRSNEQFF. The full variable domain, its missing parts supplied by reference TRBV5-4 and TRBJ2-1, is ETGVTQSPTHLIKTRGQQVTLRCSSQSGHNTVSWYQQALGQGPQFIFQYYREEENGRGNFPPRFSGLQFPNYSSELNVNALELDDSALYLCASSLGGGRSNEQFFGPGTRLTVL.

This clone showed up just a few times. The chain combines TRBV2 with TRBJ2-7; TRBD2 might be the D (6 bases). The V end lost 4 bases, the J end lost 7 bases, and 17 bases lay between the germline ends. The CDR3 is 14 residues long. The germline V gene encodes CDR1 SNHLY and CDR2 FYNNEI. The CDR3 nucleotides are TGTGCCAGCAGTGCCGGGGGACTTGTTATTGAGCAGTACTTC. Amino acid sequence: CASSAGGLVIEQYF.

CDR3 in DNA: TGTGCCAGCAGCCAAAGGACAGGGGCTAGCACAGATACGCAGTATTTT. Translating it yields CASSQRTGASTDTQYF. The V call is TRBV9, the J call TRBJ2-3, with 9 positions matching TRBD1. Losses at the gene ends were 4 bases for V and 0 bases for J; bases not matched to a gene: 6. The germline V gene has CDR1 SGDLS and CDR2 YYNGEE. The CDR3 runs 16 residues.

This clone was picked up a small number of times. V usage is TRBV30 and J usage is TRBJ2-1; D remains ambiguous. V was trimmed by 8 bases and J by 0 bases, leaving 11 bases between them. The CDR3 totals 13 residues. Germline CDR1 is GTSNPN and CDR2 is SVGIG (reference sequence). The CDR3 region is CAGRPDSYNEQFF. For the CDR3, the DNA is TGTGCCGGACGGCCTGACTCCTACAATGAGCAGTTCTTC.

This chain connects TRBV6-6 to TRBJ1-2; 9 nucleotides line up with TRBD1. Germline CDR1 and CDR2: MNHNY and SVGAGI (reference sequence). J lost 1 base, V lost 2 bases, and 2 bases had no gene match. This CDR3 comprises 15 residues. CDR3 amino acids: CASSYGQGNNYGYTF. The CDR3, as DNA: TGTGCCAGCAGTTACGGACAGGGGAATAACTATGGCTACACCTTC.